This T cell receptor (beta chain) was observed in a study of OX40 agonist ivuxolimab in advanced cancers. The CDR3 extends over 11 amino acids. Trimming shortened V by 4 bases and J by 5 bases, and 6 bases separated the two germline ends. CDR1 SGHKS and CDR2 YYEKEE come from the germline V gene (reference sequence). Method: immunoSEQ multiplex PCR; TCRdb's copy keeps in-frame clones and lacks some. This sample yields around 80,000 clones, of which more than 70% are seen a single time; 0.65% to 0.8% belongs to the top ten. Sample: CD4+ or CD8+ T cells sorted from blood, taken in a trial of the OX40 agonist ivuxolimab. The chain couples TRBV5-5 to TRBJ2-5; D gene ambiguous. This receptor was taken from an adult with an advanced solid tumor such as melanoma, head and neck, liver or kidney cancer. The CDR3 sequence is CASSHGETQYF. The CDR3 nucleotides are TGTGCCAGCAGCCACGGGGAGACCCAGTACTTC.